This TCR beta chain appears in the sequencing data of a study of blood T cell repertoires in COVID-19. Study in general: Specimens from acute and convalescent COVID-19 originated in the United States, Italy and Spain. Sources were T cells, B-cell-depleted T cells, or PBMCs; the material itself was cDNA or gDNA.

Trimming left V 5 bases short and J 4 bases short, with 20 bases between. CDR3 size: 16 residues. Germline V gene lookup returns CDR1 SGHVS and CDR2 FQNEAQ. This clone has a single count. Study processing details: Reference gene primer amplification yielded estimated nucleated cell counts. Assay: immunoSEQ multiplex PCR; the TCRdb copy retains only in-frame clones and omits some. V and J calls and clone size are those listed in that table; D and trimming were worked out from the DNA. The sample records 300,000 or so clones, 80% to 90% being singletons. The V and J genes are TRBV7-8 and TRBJ1-2, with D possibly matching TRBD1 (6 bases). Sequenced material: peripheral blood. The clonotype was recovered from a woman aged 40 to 49 with acute or convalescent COVID-19. CDR3 loop: CASSLPQGPQFYGYTF. In DNA, the CDR3 is TGTGCCAGCAGCCTACCACAGGGCCCCCAATTCTATGGCTACACCTTC.